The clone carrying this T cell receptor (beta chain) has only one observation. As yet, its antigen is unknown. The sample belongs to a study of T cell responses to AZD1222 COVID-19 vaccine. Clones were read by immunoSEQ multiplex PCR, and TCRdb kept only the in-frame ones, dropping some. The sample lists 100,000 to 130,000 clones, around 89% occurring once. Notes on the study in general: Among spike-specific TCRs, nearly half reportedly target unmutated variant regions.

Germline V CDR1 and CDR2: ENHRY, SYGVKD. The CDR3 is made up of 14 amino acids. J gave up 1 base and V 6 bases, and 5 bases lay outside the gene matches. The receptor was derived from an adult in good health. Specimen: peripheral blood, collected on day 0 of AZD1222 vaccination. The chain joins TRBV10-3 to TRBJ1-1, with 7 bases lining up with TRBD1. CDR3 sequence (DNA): TGTGCCATCAGGGGGACAGACCAGAACACTGAAGCTTTCTTT. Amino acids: CAIRGTDQNTEAFF.